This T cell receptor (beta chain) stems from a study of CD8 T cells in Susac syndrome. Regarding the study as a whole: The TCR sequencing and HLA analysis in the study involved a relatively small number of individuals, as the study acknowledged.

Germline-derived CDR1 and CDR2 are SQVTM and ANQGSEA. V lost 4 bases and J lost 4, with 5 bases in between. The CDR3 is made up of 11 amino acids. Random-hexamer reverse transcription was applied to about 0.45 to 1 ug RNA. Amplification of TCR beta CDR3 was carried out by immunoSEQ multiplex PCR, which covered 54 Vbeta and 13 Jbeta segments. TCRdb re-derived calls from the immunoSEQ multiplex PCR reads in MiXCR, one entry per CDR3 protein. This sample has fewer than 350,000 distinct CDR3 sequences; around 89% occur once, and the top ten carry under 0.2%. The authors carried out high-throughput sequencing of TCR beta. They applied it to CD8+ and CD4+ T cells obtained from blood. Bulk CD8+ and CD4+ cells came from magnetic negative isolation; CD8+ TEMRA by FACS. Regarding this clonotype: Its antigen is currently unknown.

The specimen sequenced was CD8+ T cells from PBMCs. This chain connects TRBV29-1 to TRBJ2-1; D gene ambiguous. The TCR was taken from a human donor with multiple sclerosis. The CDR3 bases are TGCAGCGTTGGTGTGTACAATGAGCAGTTCTTC. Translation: CSVGVYNEQFF.